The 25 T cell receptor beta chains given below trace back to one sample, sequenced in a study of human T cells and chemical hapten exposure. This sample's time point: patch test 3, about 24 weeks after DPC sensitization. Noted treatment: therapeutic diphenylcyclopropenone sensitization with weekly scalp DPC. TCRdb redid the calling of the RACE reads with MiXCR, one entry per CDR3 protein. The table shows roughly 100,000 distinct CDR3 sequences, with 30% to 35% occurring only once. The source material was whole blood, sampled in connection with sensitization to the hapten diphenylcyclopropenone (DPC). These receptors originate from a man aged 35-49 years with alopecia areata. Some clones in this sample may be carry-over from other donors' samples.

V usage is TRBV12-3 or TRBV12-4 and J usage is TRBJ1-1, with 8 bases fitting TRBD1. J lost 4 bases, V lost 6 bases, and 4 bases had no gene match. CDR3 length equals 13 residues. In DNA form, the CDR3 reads TGTGCCAGCAGGGGACAGGAGGGCACTGAAGCTTTCTTT. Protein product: CASRGQEGTEAFF.

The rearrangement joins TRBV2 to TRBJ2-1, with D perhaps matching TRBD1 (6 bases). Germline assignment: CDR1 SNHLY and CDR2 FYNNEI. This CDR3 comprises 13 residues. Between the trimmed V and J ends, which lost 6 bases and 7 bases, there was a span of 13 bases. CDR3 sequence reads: CASRLQQGNEQFF. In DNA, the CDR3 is TGTGCCAGCAGGCTTCAACAGGGAAATGAGCAGTTCTTC. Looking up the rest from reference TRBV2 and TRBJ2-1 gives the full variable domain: EPEVTQTPSHQVTQMGQEVILRCVPISNHLYFYWYRQILGQKVEFLVSFYNNEISEKSEIFDDQFSVERPDGSNFTLKIRSTKLEDSAMYFCASRLQQGNEQFFGPGTRLTVL.

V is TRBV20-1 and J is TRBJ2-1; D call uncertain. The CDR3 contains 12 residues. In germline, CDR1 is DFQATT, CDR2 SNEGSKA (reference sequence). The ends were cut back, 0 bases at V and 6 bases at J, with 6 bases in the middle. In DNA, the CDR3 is TGCAGTGCTAGAGATAGCCCCAATGAGCAGTTCTTC. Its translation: CSARDSPNEQFF.

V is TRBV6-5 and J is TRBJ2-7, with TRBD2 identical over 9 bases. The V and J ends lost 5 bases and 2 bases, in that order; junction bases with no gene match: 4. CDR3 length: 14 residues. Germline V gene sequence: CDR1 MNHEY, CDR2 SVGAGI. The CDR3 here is CASSPGLATYEQYV. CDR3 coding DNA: TGTGCCAGCAGTCCGGGACTAGCAACCTACGAGCAGTACGTC.

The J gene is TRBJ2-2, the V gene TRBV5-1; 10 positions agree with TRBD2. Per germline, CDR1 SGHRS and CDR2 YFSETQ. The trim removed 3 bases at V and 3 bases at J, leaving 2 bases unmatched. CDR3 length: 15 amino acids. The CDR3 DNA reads TGCGCCAGCAGCTCCGGGACTAGCGACACCGGGGAGCTGTTTTTT. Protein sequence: CASSSGTSDTGELFF. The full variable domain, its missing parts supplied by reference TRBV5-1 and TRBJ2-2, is KAGVTQTPRYLIKTRGQQVTLSCSPISGHRSVSWYQQTPGQGLQFLFEYFSETQRNKGNFPGRFSGRQFSNSRSEMNVSTLELGDSALYLCASSSGTSDTGELFFGEGSRLTVL.

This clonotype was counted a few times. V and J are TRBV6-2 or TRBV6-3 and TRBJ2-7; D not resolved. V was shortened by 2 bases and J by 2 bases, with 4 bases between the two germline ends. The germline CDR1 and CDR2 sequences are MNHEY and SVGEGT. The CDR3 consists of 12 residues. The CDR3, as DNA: TGTGCCAGCAGTTACCTCCCCTACGAGCAGTACTTC. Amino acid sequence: CASSYLPYEQYF.

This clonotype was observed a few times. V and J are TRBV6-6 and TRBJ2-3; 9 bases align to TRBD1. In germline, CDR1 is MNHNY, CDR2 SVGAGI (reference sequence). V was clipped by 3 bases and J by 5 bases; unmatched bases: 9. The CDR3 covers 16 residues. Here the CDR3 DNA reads TGTGCCAGCAGTTATAGGACAGGGGCAGTAGAAGATACGCAGTATTTT. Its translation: CASSYRTGAVEDTQYF.

CDR3 region: CASSQFAGVKNEQFF. CDR3 nucleotides: TGCGCCAGCAGCCAATTCGCGGGAGTAAAAAATGAGCAGTTCTTC. The V and J genes are TRBV4-1 and TRBJ2-1; TRBD2 aligns across 7 bases. From germline, CDR1 is MGHRA and CDR2 YSYEKL. The V gene end was trimmed by 2 bases and the J gene end by 7 bases; junction bases not matched to a gene: 8. The CDR3 runs 15 residues.

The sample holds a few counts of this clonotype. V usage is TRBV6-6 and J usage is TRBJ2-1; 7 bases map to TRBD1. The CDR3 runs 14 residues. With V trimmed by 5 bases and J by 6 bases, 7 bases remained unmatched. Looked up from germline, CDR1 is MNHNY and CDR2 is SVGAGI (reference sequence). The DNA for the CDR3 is TGTGCCAGCAGTCACAGGACAGGATCCAATGAGCAGTTCTTC. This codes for CASSHRTGSNEQFF.

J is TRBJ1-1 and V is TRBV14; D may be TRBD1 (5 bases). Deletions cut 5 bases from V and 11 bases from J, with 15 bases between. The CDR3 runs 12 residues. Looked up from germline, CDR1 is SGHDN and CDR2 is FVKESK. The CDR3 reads CASSWAVGDAFF. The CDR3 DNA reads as TGTGCCAGCAGCTGGGCGGTCGGGGACGCTTTCTTT. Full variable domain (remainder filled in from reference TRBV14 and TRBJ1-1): EAGVTQFPSHSVIEKGQTVTLRCDPISGHDNLYWYRRVMGKEIKFLLHFVKESKQDESGMPNNRFLAERTGGTYSTLKVQPAELEDSGVYFCASSWAVGDAFFGQGTRLTVV.

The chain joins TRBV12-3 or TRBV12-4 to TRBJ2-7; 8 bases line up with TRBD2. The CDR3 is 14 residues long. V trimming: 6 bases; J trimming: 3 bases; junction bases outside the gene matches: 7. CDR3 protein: CASSVGTRVYEQYF. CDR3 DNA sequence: TGTGCCAGCAGCGTCGGGACTAGGGTCTACGAGCAGTACTTC.

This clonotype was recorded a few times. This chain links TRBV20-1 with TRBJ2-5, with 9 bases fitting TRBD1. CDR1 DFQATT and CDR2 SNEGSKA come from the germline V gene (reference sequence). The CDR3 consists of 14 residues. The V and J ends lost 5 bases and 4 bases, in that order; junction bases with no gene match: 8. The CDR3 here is CSASPGQGRETQYF. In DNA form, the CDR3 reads TGCAGTGCTTCGCCGGGACAGGGTCGAGAGACCCAGTACTTC.

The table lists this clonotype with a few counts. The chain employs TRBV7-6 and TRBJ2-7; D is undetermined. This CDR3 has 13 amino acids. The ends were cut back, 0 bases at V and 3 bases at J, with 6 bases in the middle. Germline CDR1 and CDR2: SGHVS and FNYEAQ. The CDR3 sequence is CASSLATLYEQYF. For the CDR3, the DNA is TGTGCCAGCAGCTTAGCGACTCTCTACGAGCAGTACTTC.

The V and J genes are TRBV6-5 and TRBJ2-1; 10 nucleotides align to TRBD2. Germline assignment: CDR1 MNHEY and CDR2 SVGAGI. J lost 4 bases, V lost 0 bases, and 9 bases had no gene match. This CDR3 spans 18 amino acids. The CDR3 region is CASSYSTLPSGRYNEQFF. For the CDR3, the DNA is TGTGCCAGCAGTTACTCGACCCTCCCTAGCGGGAGATACAATGAGCAGTTCTTC.

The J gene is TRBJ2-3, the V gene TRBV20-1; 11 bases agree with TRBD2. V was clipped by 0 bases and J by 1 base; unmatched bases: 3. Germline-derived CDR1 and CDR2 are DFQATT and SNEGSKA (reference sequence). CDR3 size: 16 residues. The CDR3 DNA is TGCAGTGCTAGAGATCGGGGACTAGCGGGCACAGATACGCAGTATTTT. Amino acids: CSARDRGLAGTDTQYF.

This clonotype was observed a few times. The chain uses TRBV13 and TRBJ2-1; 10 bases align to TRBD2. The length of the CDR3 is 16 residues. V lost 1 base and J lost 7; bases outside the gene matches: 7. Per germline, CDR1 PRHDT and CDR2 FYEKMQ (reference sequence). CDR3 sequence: CASSLEFGTSVNEQFF. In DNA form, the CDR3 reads TGTGCCAGCAGCTTAGAGTTCGGGACTAGCGTTAATGAGCAGTTCTTC.

The CDR3 DNA is TGTGCCAGCAGTTTCTTTGGAGATAGCAATCAGCCCCAGCATTTT. It yields the protein CASSFFGDSNQPQHF. This chain links TRBV28 with TRBJ1-5; D gene uncertain. CDR1 is MDHEN, CDR2 SYDVKM, per germline. This CDR3 has 15 amino acids. Trimming left V 3 bases short and J 0 bases short, with 9 bases between.

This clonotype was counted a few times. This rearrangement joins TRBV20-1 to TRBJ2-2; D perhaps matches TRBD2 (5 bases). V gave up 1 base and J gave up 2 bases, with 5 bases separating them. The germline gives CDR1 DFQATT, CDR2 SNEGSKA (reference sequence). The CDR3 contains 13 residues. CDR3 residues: CSARGTNTGELFF. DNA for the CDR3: TGCAGTGCTAGAGGGACTAACACCGGGGAGCTGTTTTTT.

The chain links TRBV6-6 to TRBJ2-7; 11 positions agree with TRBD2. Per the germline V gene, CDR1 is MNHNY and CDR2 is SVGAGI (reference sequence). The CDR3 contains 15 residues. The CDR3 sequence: CAKLAGDVTSYEHYV. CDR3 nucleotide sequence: TGTGCCAAACTAGCGGGAGATGTTACGTCCTACGAGCATTACGTC.

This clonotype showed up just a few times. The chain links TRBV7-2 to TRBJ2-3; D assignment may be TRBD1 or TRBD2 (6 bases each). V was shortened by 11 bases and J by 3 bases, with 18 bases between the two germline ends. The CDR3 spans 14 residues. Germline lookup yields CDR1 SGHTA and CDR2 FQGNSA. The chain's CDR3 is CAGNEGGQTDTQYF. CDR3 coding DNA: TGTGCCGGGAACGAGGGGGGCCAGACAGATACGCAGTATTTT.

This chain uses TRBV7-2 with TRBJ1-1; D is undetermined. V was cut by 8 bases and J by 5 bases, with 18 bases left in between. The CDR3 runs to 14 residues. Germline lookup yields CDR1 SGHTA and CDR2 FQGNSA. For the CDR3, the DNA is TGTGCCAGCTGCTCCCGGAACGCGGGGACTGAAGCTTTCTTT. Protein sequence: CASCSRNAGTEAFF.

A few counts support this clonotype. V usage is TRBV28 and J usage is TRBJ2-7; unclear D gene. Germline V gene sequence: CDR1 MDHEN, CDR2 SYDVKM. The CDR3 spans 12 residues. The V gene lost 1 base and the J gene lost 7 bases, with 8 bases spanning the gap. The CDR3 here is CASSLYNREQYF. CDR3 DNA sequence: TGTGCCAGCAGTTTATACAATCGGGAGCAGTACTTC.

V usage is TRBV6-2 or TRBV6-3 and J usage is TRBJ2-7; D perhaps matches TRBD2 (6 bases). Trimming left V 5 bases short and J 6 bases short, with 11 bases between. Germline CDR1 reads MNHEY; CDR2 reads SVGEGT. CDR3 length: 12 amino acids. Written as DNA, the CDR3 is TGTGCCAGCAGTCAGAACGGGGGCGAGCAGTACTTC. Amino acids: CASSQNGGEQYF.

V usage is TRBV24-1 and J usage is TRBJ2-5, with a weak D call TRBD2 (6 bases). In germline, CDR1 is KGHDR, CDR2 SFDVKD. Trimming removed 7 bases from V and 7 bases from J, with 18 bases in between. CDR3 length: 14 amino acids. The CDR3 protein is CATRGSSEDGTQYF. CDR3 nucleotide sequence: TGTGCCACCAGGGGCTCTAGCGAAGATGGGACCCAGTACTTC.

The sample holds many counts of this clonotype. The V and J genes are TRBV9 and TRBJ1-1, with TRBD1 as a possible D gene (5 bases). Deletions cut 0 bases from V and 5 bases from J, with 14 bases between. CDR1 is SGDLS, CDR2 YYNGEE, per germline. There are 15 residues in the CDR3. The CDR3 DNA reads TGTGCCAGCAGCGTAGTCGGGGCCGGCCGGACTGAAGCTTTCTTT. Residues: CASSVVGAGRTEAFF.